This T cell receptor (beta chain) was found in a study of Graves' ophthalmopathy and Graves' hyperthyroidism. The overall study: The authors defined stable hyperthyroidism as no ophthalmopathy within 18 months of follow-up. Findings and caveats of the study: The study's model predicted ophthalmopathy progression at 65% to 71% sensitivity and 72.22% specificity. Most expanded thyroid clonotypes above 0.001 frequency also appeared in blood.

A diagnosis was made from clinical symptoms together with serum thyroxine, TRAb, thyroid ultrasound and orbital computed tomography. A note on this clonotype: Its antigen is as yet unknown.

RNA transcripts provided the template for amplifying TCR beta CDR3 regions. HTBI primers served in a first-round RT-PCR, which a second-round multiplex PCR followed. TCRdb used MiXCR to reprocess the multiplex PCR reads, holding one entry per CDR3 protein. This sample has about 1.1 million distinct CDR3 sequences, with about two fifths found just once. The CDR3 runs to 18 residues. CDR1 and CDR2 from the germline V gene are SEHNR and FQNEAQ (reference sequence). V shed 1 base and J shed 6 bases, with 25 bases lying between them. The sequence came from an adult man with Graves' hyperthyroidism. The genes are TRBV7-9 and TRBJ2-7; the D gene is possibly TRBD1 (6 bases). Input material: peripheral blood or thyroid tissue (not recorded which). The CDR3 nucleotides are TGTGCCAGCAGCTTAGGGACTTCTACTCCGGGACACACGGGCGAGCAGTACTTC. Protein: CASSLGTSTPGHTGEQYF.